These 29 T cell receptor beta chains share one sample of origin, sequenced in a study of blood T cell repertoires in COVID-19 (TCRdb year 2020). The library was prepared using the immunoSEQ multiplex PCR assay. This is the immuneACCESS table as TCRdb keeps it, with only in-frame sequences that have V and J called. A part of the clones is gone; compared with another copy, unresolved V genes explain less than half, and the rest is unexplained. The sample table contains 53,000 or so clones; only one count was recorded for more than 60% of them. In total, the top ten clones hold around 14% of the sample. Sample: peripheral blood. These receptors all come from a human donor with active or convalescent COVID-19. The donor label of this sample is uncertain.

V and J are TRBV5-1 and TRBJ2-3; D may be TRBD2 (6 bases). The V and J ends lost 4 bases and 6 bases respectively, with 21 bases between them. The CDR3 spans 16 residues. The germline V gene has CDR1 SGHRS and CDR2 YFSETQ. The CDR3 DNA reads as TGCGCCAGCAGCCCTGGCGGTTTAGCGGAGAAGGATACGCAGTATTTT. Protein sequence: CASSPGGLAEKDTQYF.

A few counts support this clone. The chain combines TRBV4-2 with TRBJ2-5, with 14 bases fitting TRBD2. J was trimmed by 5 bases and V by 4 bases; bases with no gene match: 3. CDR1 and CDR2 from the germline V gene are LGHNA and YNFKEQ. The CDR3 sequence is 15 residues long. The CDR3 DNA follows: TGTGCCAGCAGCCCCAGACTAGCGGGAGGGGAGACCCAGTACTTC. This sequence encodes CASSPRLAGGETQYF.

This clone was seen only a few times. The chain recombines TRBV5-1 with TRBJ1-5; 8 nucleotides align to TRBD1. The CDR3 contains 15 residues. With V trimmed by 4 bases and J by 4 bases, 7 bases remained unmatched. Germline CDR1 and CDR2: SGHRS and YFSETQ. The CDR3 coding sequence is TGCGCCAGCAGCCTAGGACAGGGACTAAATCAGCCCCAGCATTTT. Translating gives CASSLGQGLNQPQHF.

The chain uses TRBV11-2 and TRBJ2-1; 8 bases fit TRBD2. The CDR3 runs to 15 residues. Trimming removed 4 bases from V and 0 bases from J; junction bases left unmatched: 2. Germline V gene data show CDR1 as SGHAT and CDR2 as FQNNGV. The CDR3 nucleotides are TGTGCCAGCAGCTCGGGGGGGAGCTCCTACAATGAGCAGTTCTTC. It codes for CASSSGGSSYNEQFF. Full variable domain (missing parts from reference TRBV11-2 and TRBJ2-1): EAGVAQSPRYKIIEKRQSVAFWCNPISGHATLYWYQQILGQGPKLLIQFQNNGVVDDSQLPKDRFSAERLKGVDSTLKIQPAKLEDSAVYLCASSSGGSSYNEQFFGPGTRLTVL.

The genes are TRBV6-5 and TRBJ2-7; 8 nucleotides align to TRBD1. V shed 7 bases and J 7 bases; nucleotides not matched to a gene: 9. The CDR3 is 13 amino acids. Germline V gives CDR1 MNHEY, CDR2 SVGAGI. In nucleotides, the CDR3 is TGTGCCAGCACGGGGCAGGGGGCTCGAGAGCAGTACTTC. As protein: CASTGQGAREQYF.

The genes are TRBV27 and TRBJ2-3; perhaps TRBD1 as D (5 bases). V shed 4 bases and J shed 5 bases, with 10 bases lying between them. Germline values: CDR1 MNHEY, CDR2 SMNVEV (reference sequence). This CDR3 region has 13 residues. The CDR3 DNA follows: TGTGCCAGCAGTTCAGTACAGGAAGATACGCAGTATTTT. This codes for CASSSVQEDTQYF.

The J gene is TRBJ2-2, the V gene TRBV4-3; TRBD2 is a possible D gene (5 bases). Germline V CDR1 and CDR2: LGHNA, YSLEER. Between the trimmed V and J ends, which lost 4 bases and 2 bases, there was a span of 14 bases. The CDR3 runs to 16 residues. CDR3 amino acids: CASSRIGSGNTGELFF. The DNA for the CDR3 is TGCGCCAGCAGCCGTATAGGGAGTGGAAACACCGGGGAGCTGTTTTTT.

This rearrangement joins TRBV19 to TRBJ2-7, with a tentative D call TRBD1 (5 bases). V was trimmed by 9 bases and J by 3 bases, leaving 12 bases between them. This CDR3 region has 12 residues. Per germline, CDR1 LNHDA and CDR2 SQIVND (reference sequence). The DNA of the CDR3 is TGTGCCAGCAAAGACAGATACTACGAGCAGTACTTC. Amino acids: CASKDRYYEQYF.

The rearrangement links TRBV6-5 to TRBJ2-7, with no clear D. CDR1 and CDR2 from the germline V gene are MNHEY and SVGAGI. The V end was cut by 6 bases, the J end by 0 bases, with 6 bases between. This CDR3 has 12 amino acids. The CDR3 sequence is CASRAVSYEQYF. CDR3 coding DNA: TGTGCCAGCAGGGCAGTCTCCTACGAGCAGTACTTC.

The rearrangement links TRBV6-5 to TRBJ1-6, with 7 bases that match TRBD1. This CDR3 is 15 amino acids long. V was clipped by 7 bases and J by 11 bases; unmatched bases: 14. CDR1 and CDR2 from the germline V gene are MNHEY and SVGAGI. The DNA of the CDR3 is TGTGCCAGCATTTCCCGGGACAGTTACCCCCCACCCCTCCACTTT. The encoded protein is CASISRDSYPPPLHF.

The V gene is TRBV4-3, the J gene TRBJ2-1, with D possibly matching TRBD2 (5 bases). The V gene lost 4 bases and the J gene lost 10 bases, with 14 bases spanning the gap. Germline values: CDR1 LGHNA, CDR2 YSLEER. CDR3 length equals 13 residues. The CDR3 nucleotides read TGCGCCAGCAGCCGGACGGAAGCGGACGAGCAGTTCTTC. It is translated as CASSRTEADEQFF.

This clone has only a few counts. This chain uses TRBV2 with TRBJ2-1; TRBD1 aligns across 8 bases. There are 16 residues in the CDR3. V dropped 0 bases and J dropped 6; count of bases not matched to a gene: 7. Germline V gene data show CDR1 as SNHLY and CDR2 as FYNNEI. DNA of the CDR3: TGTGCCAGCAGTGAAGCGGCAGGGGGCGGTAGCAATGAGCAGTTCTTC. Translating gives CASSEAAGGGSNEQFF.

V usage is TRBV5-4 and J usage is TRBJ1-1, with TRBD1 identical over 10 bases. The CDR3 spans 15 residues. V shed 4 bases and J 0 bases; nucleotides not matched to a gene: 3. CDR1 is SGHNT and CDR2 is YYREEE in the germline V gene (reference sequence). Here the CDR3 reads CASSPDRGLNTEAFF. In DNA form, the CDR3 reads TGTGCCAGCAGCCCGGACAGGGGGTTGAACACTGAAGCTTTCTTT.

The gene calls are TRBV5-1 and TRBJ2-7, with 12 bases fitting TRBD1. The CDR3 sequence is 16 residues long. V dropped 2 bases and J dropped 2; count of bases not matched to a gene: 5. CDR1 SGHRS and CDR2 YFSETQ come from the germline V gene. CDR3 bases: TGCGCCAGCAGCTTCGGGACAGGGGGCTTAACCTACGAGCAGTACTTC. Translating it yields CASSFGTGGLTYEQYF.

The J gene is TRBJ2-3, the V gene TRBV11-1; 7 nucleotides agree with TRBD2. V dropped 5 bases and J dropped 4; count of bases not matched to a gene: 9. Germline-derived CDR1 and CDR2 are SGHAT and FQDESV (reference sequence). This CDR3 has 15 residues. The CDR3 protein is CASSPGRGGSDTQYF. For the CDR3, the DNA is TGTGCCAGCAGCCCCGGAAGGGGAGGGTCAGATACGCAGTATTTT.

This chain joins TRBV28 and TRBJ1-3, with 8 nucleotides matching TRBD1. Germline V CDR1 and CDR2: MDHEN, SYDVKM. V shed 8 bases, J shed 5 bases, and the junction held 5 bases outside the gene matches. The CDR3 extends over 13 amino acids. The CDR3 DNA is TGTGCCAGCCAGGACAGGGAGCGAAACACCATATATTTT. The encoded protein is CASQDRERNTIYF.

Only a few counts were recorded for this clone. CDR3 sequence (DNA): TGTGCCACCAGTGATCCCTCTTTAAGCACAGATACGCAGTATTTT. Protein: CATSDPSLSTDTQYF. The chain employs TRBV24-1 and TRBJ2-3; D is undetermined. V was pared by 3 bases and J by 0 bases, with 9 bases between. Germline V gene lookup returns CDR1 KGHDR and CDR2 SFDVKD. The CDR3 loop spans 15 amino acids.

The rearrangement links TRBV5-1 to TRBJ1-4; D call uncertain. Looked up from germline, CDR1 is SGHRS and CDR2 is YFSETQ. This CDR3 comprises 14 residues. V was clipped by 2 bases and J by 2 bases, with 7 bases between them. The CDR3 is CASSLTVTNEKLFF. The CDR3 bases are TGCGCCAGCAGCTTAACAGTTACTAATGAAAAACTGTTTTTT.

The chain uses TRBV7-3 and TRBJ2-1; the match to TRBD2 covers 7 bases. V shed 3 bases and J 8 bases; nucleotides not matched to a gene: 10. The V gene's germline CDR1 is SGHTA and CDR2 FQGTGA. The length of the CDR3 is 15 residues. CDR3 sequence reads: CASSFVAGVMDEQFF. The CDR3 DNA reads as TGTGCCAGCAGCTTCGTGGCGGGAGTCATGGATGAGCAGTTCTTC.

This clone was detected a few times. The chain couples TRBV28 to TRBJ1-2; D is possibly TRBD1 (5 bases). Germline loops: CDR1 MDHEN, CDR2 SYDVKM. The CDR3 covers 13 residues. Trimming cost V 4 bases and J 3 bases, with 9 bases left between them. This CDR3 reads CASSSQGHYGYTF. The CDR3 DNA sequence: TGTGCCAGCAGTTCGCAGGGCCACTATGGCTACACCTTC.

The V gene is TRBV18, the J gene TRBJ1-2; 7 bases agree with TRBD1. The germline V gene has CDR1 KGHSH and CDR2 LQKENI. After removal of 5 bases from V and 3 bases from J, the junction contained 6 bases not matched to a gene. The CDR3 length is 14 residues. CDR3 sequence: CASSDRDSYYGYTF. DNA of the CDR3: TGTGCCAGCTCAGACCGGGACAGCTACTATGGCTACACCTTC.

This rearrangement joins TRBV7-3 to TRBJ2-1; no firm D call. The ends were cut back, 1 base at V and 2 bases at J, with 18 bases in the middle. The CDR3 spans 18 residues. Germline-derived CDR1 and CDR2 are SGHTA and FQGTGA. CDR3 residues: CASSLNSAAGAPYNEQFF. The CDR3 coding sequence is TGTGCCAGCAGCTTAAATTCGGCAGCAGGCGCTCCCTACAATGAGCAGTTCTTC.

This clone appeared a single time. This sequence joins TRBV7-9 and TRBJ2-5; tentatively, D is TRBD1 (6 bases). Trimming cost V 3 bases and J 4 bases, with 21 bases left between them. The CDR3 totals 17 residues. Germline V gene lookup returns CDR1 SEHNR and CDR2 FQNEAQ (reference sequence). The CDR3 sequence: CASSFANRGSAGETQYF. CDR3 bases: TGTGCCAGCAGCTTTGCGAATAGGGGGTCGGCCGGAGAGACCCAGTACTTC.

The chain couples TRBV4-1 to TRBJ2-4; TRBD1 might be the D (6 bases). Trimming took off 0 bases at V and 6 bases at J, with 18 bases between the two ends. The CDR3 is 17 residues long. The germline gives CDR1 MGHRA, CDR2 YSYEKL. The CDR3 sequence: CASSQDLDRLPLNIQYF. As DNA, the CDR3 is TGCGCCAGCAGCCAAGATCTTGACAGGCTCCCCCTAAACATTCAGTACTTC.

In the case of this clone: At one end the junction does not follow the germline gene, possibly because of a read error. J is TRBJ2-1 and V is TRBV7-7; possible D gene TRBD2, 6 bases. This CDR3 contains 13 residues. Looked up from germline, CDR1 is SSHAT and CDR2 is FNYEAQ (reference sequence). CDR3 amino acids: CASSSSGGNEQFF. The DNA for the CDR3 is TGTGCTAGCAGCTCGTCCGGGGGCAATGAGCAGTTCTTC.

This chain joins TRBV19 and TRBJ2-5; TRBD1 is a possible D gene (6 bases). The V and J ends lost 6 bases and 6 bases respectively, with 14 bases between them. This CDR3 has 13 residues. Germline CDR1 LNHDA, CDR2 SQIVND (reference sequence). In DNA, the CDR3 is TGTGCCAGTAGCTCAGGGGAGTTGAAGACCCAGTACTTC. Protein sequence: CASSSGELKTQYF.

The chain couples TRBV3-1 (or the pseudogene TRBV3-2) to TRBJ2-1, with 9 bases identical to TRBD2. V lost 7 bases and J lost 5; bases outside the gene matches: 9. The length of the CDR3 is 15 residues. CDR1 is LGHDT and CDR2 is YNNKEL in the germline V gene (reference sequence). The CDR3 sequence is CASTWGLAVHNEQFF. Here the CDR3 DNA reads TGTGCCAGCACATGGGGACTAGCTGTACACAATGAGCAGTTCTTC.

J is TRBJ2-7 and V is TRBV11-2, with TRBD2 matching 12 bases. V trimming: 4 bases; J trimming: 4 bases; junction bases outside the gene matches: 5. Germline CDR1 reads SGHAT; CDR2 reads FQNNGV. This CDR3 contains 15 residues. The CDR3 reads CASSSTSGSSYEQYF. The CDR3 coding sequence is TGTGCCAGCAGCTCGACTAGCGGGAGTTCATACGAGCAGTACTTC.

The V gene is TRBV6-1, the J gene TRBJ1-2; TRBD1 aligns across 7 bases. The CDR3 spans 14 residues. The germline V gene encodes CDR1 MNHNS and CDR2 SASEGT. J lost 0 bases, V lost 3 bases, and 1 base had no gene match. The CDR3 region has the DNA TGTGCCAGCAGTGAGGGACAGACTAACTATGGCTACACCTTC. It translates to CASSEGQTNYGYTF.